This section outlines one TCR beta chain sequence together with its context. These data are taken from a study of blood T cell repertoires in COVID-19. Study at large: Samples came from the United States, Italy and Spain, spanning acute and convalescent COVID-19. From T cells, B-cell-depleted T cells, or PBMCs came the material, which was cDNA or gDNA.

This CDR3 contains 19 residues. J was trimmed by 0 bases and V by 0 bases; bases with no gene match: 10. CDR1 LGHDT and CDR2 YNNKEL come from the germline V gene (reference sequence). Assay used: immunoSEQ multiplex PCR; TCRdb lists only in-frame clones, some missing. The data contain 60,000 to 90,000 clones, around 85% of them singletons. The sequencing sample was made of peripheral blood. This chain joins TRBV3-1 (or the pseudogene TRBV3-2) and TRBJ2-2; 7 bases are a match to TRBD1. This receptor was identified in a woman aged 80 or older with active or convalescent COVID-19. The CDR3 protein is CASSQERRRQGSNTGELFF. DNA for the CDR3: TGTGCCAGCAGCCAAGAACGGCGGAGACAGGGCTCGAACACCGGGGAGCTGTTTTTT.